This TCR beta chain was sequenced during a study of T cell responses to AZD1222 COVID-19 vaccine. The germline gives CDR1 PRHDT, CDR2 FYEKMQ (reference sequence). The CDR3 totals 17 residues. V trimming: 1 base; J trimming: 2 bases; junction bases outside the gene matches: 8. Points on this clone: Its antigen is as yet unknown.

Regarding the study as a whole: Unmutated variant regions are reportedly targeted by nearly half of spike-specific TCRs.

Clones were sequenced by immunoSEQ multiplex PCR, and TCRdb holds only the in-frame ones, with some missing. The sample lists 150,000 to 180,000 clones; 80% to 90% were seen once. Material: peripheral blood, obtained on day 0 of MenACWY control vaccination. This TCR was recovered from an adult in good health. V gene TRBV13 combines with J gene TRBJ2-3; 8 positions match TRBD2. CDR3 DNA: TGTGCCAGCAGCTTAGTGGCGTTGCGGGGGGCCACAGATACGCAGTATTTT. Translation: CASSLVALRGATDTQYF.